This T cell receptor (beta chain) originates from a study of blood T cell repertoires in COVID-19. Across the study: Samples came from the United States, Italy and Spain, spanning acute and convalescent COVID-19. PBMCs, B-cell-depleted T cells, or T cells were the source of the cDNA or gDNA that made up the material.

Seattle enrolled patients during active infection and tracked them longitudinally. The CDR3 spans 14 residues. Germline V gene sequence: CDR1 SGHRS, CDR2 YFSETQ. The V gene end was trimmed by 3 bases and the J gene end by 6 bases; junction bases not matched to a gene: 5. Authors' processing steps: Amplifying reference gene primers gave estimates of nucleated cell counts. The data were produced by immunoSEQ multiplex PCR, yet TCRdb's version contains in-frame clones alone and is incomplete. For V, J and clone size, that table is used; D and trimming come from the DNA. This table holds roughly 150,000 clones, roughly 86% found once. Worth noting for this clone: Other DNA sequences of this sample code for an identical CDR3.

Source material: peripheral blood. The chain combines TRBV5-1 with TRBJ1-1, with 10 bases matching TRBD1. This receptor was obtained from an elderly woman with COVID-19, enrolled during active disease. CDR3 region: CASSSGQGIPEAFF. The CDR3 DNA is TGCGCCAGCAGCTCGGGACAGGGGATCCCTGAAGCTTTCTTT.